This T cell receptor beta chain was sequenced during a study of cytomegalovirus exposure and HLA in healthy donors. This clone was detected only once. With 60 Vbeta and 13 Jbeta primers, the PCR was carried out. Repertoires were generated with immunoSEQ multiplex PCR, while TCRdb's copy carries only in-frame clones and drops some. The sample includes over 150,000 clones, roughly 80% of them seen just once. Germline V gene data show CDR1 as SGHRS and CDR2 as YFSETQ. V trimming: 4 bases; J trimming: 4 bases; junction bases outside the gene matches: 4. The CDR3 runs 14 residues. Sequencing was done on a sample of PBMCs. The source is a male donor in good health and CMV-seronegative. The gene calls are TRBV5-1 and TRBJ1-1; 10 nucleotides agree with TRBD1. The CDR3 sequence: CASSGGQGVTEAFF. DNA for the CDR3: TGCGCCAGCAGCGGCGGACAGGGGGTCACTGAAGCTTTCTTT. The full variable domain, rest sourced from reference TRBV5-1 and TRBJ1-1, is KAGVTQTPRYLIKTRGQQVTLSCSPISGHRSVSWYQQTPGQGLQFLFEYFSETQRNKGNFPGRFSGRQFSNSRSEMNVSTLELGDSALYLCASSGGQGVTEAFFGQGTRLTVV.